The 21 T cell receptor beta chains presented below share a single source sample, sequenced in a study of control samples from healthy donors and cancer patients. Some clones are missing from TCRdb's copy, which holds only in-frame ones; the method was immunoSEQ multiplex PCR. The sample includes almost 90,000 clones, over 75% of them seen just once. Specimen: blood. The receptors stem from a woman aged 35 to 49 in good health.

The rearrangement uses TRBV3-1 (or the pseudogene TRBV3-2) and TRBJ2-3, with D perhaps TRBD2 (5 bases). The CDR3 runs to 16 residues. From germline, CDR1 is LGHDT and CDR2 YNNKEL (reference sequence). The V end was cut by 1 base, the J end by 4 bases, with 15 bases between. The CDR3 protein is CASSQGIGGLSDTQYF. In DNA, the CDR3 is TGTGCCAGCAGCCAAGGTATCGGCGGGTTGTCAGATACGCAGTATTTT.

The V call is TRBV11-3, the J call TRBJ1-1; no clear D gene. V lost 3 bases to trimming and J lost 0 bases, with 11 bases between them. The CDR3 is made up of 15 amino acids. Germline values: CDR1 SGHNT, CDR2 YENEEA. The CDR3 loop reads CASSFSDALNTEAFF. The CDR3 DNA follows: TGTGCCAGCAGCTTTAGTGACGCGCTGAACACTGAAGCTTTCTTT.

The chain links TRBV3-1 (or the pseudogene TRBV3-2) to TRBJ2-1; 12 nucleotides line up with TRBD2. The junction had 0 bases not matched to a gene; V was cut back by 1 base and J by 2 bases. The CDR3 sequence is 16 residues long. Germline-derived CDR1 and CDR2 are LGHDT and YNNKEL (reference sequence). As DNA, the CDR3 is TGTGCCAGCAGCCAAGGACTAGCGGGGGCCTACAATGAGCAGTTCTTC. As protein: CASSQGLAGAYNEQFF.

This chain connects TRBV30 to TRBJ1-6, with 7 nucleotides matching TRBD1. Germline values: CDR1 GTSNPN, CDR2 SVGIG (reference sequence). Losses at the gene ends were 7 bases for V and 6 bases for J; bases not matched to a gene: 6. CDR3 length: 13 amino acids. The CDR3 coding sequence is TGTGCCTCACACAGGGGAGGTAATTCACCCCTCCACTTT. It yields the protein CASHRGGNSPLHF.

The chain employs TRBV6-5 and TRBJ1-1, with D unclear. The germline V gene has CDR1 MNHEY and CDR2 SVGAGI. Trimming stripped 2 bases from V and 0 bases from J, with 7 bases between. The CDR3 runs 14 residues. The CDR3 coding sequence is TGTGCCAGCAGTTACACCTTCCTGAACACTGAAGCTTTCTTT. It translates to CASSYTFLNTEAFF.

The CDR3 bases are TGTGCCAGCACCCCGGGGACTAGCGGCTACAATGAGCAGTTCTTC. Its protein product is CASTPGTSGYNEQFF. This rearrangement joins TRBV9 to TRBJ2-1; 11 bases match TRBD2. The CDR3 covers 15 residues. The trim removed 6 bases at V and 3 bases at J, leaving 5 bases unmatched. CDR1 SGDLS and CDR2 YYNGEE come from the germline V gene.

This clone was seen a single time. The J gene is TRBJ2-3, the V gene TRBV5-1; possibly TRBD2 for D (6 bases). V lost 4 bases, J lost 0 bases, and 12 bases lay in between. Germline lookup yields CDR1 SGHRS and CDR2 YFSETQ. The CDR3 runs to 15 residues. The DNA for the CDR3 is TGCGCCAGCAGCCCTGGAGGGACTAGCACAGATACGCAGTATTTT. Translation: CASSPGGTSTDTQYF.

This chain joins TRBV4-2 and TRBJ1-3; D is ambiguous. The CDR3 is 15 residues long. With 0 bases removed from V and 4 bases from J, the gap between germline ends came to 10 bases. Germline CDR1 is LGHNA and CDR2 is YNFKEQ. CDR3 bases: TGTGCCAGCAGCCAAGAGAGGGTGCACGGAAACACCATATATTTT. This codes for CASSQERVHGNTIYF.

V gene TRBV10-3 combines with J gene TRBJ1-4; D perhaps matches TRBD1 (6 bases). The CDR3 is made up of 13 amino acids. Trimming removed 2 bases at V and 5 bases at J, with 6 bases between. Germline V gene data show CDR1 as ENHRY and CDR2 as SYGVKD. This CDR3 is CAISETGNEKLFF. The CDR3 bases are TGTGCCATCAGTGAGACAGGGAATGAAAAACTGTTTTTT.

J is TRBJ1-3 and V is TRBV18; D is possibly TRBD1 (5 bases). This CDR3 is built from 14 residues. Trimming removed 2 bases at V and 4 bases at J, with 9 bases between. The germline gives CDR1 KGHSH, CDR2 LQKENI. CDR3 in DNA: TGTGCCAGCTCACCAGAGGGGATCGGAAACACCATATATTTT. Its protein product is CASSPEGIGNTIYF.

V usage is TRBV25-1 and J usage is TRBJ1-3, with D unresolved. V was shortened by 1 base and J by 0 bases, with 10 bases between the two germline ends. Germline CDR1 reads MGHDK; CDR2 reads SYGVNS. The CDR3 has 16 amino acids. The CDR3 DNA sequence: TGTGCCAGCAGTGAATTGGCAGACCCCTCTGGAAACACCATATATTTT. It is translated as CASSELADPSGNTIYF.

This CDR3 reads CASSGAGTRRSEQYF. In nucleotides, the CDR3 is TGTGCCAGCAGCGGCGCCGGGACTAGACGCTCCGAGCAGTACTTC. The chain links TRBV5-4 to TRBJ2-7, with 8 positions matching TRBD2. The germline V gene encodes CDR1 SGHNT and CDR2 YYREEE (reference sequence). The CDR3 is 15 residues long. V lost 4 bases and J lost 6; bases outside the gene matches: 12.

The CDR3 nucleotides are TGTGCCTGGAGTTACGGACAGGGAGGGAGCACCATATATTTT. Translating gives CAWSYGQGGSTIYF. V and J are TRBV30 and TRBJ1-3; 8 bases match TRBD1. The CDR3 length is 14 residues. The V segment lost 2 bases and the J segment 9 bases; nucleotides outside the gene matches: 9. Germline loops: CDR1 GTSNPN, CDR2 SVGIG (reference sequence).

The rearrangement uses TRBV7-8 and TRBJ1-3, with 9 bases fitting TRBD1. The germline gives CDR1 SGHVS, CDR2 FQNEAQ. This CDR3 is 16 amino acids long. V lost 4 bases to trimming and J lost 0 bases; unmatched junction nucleotides: 4. The CDR3 coding sequence is TGTGCCAGCAGCTGGGGGACAGGGAGCTCTGGAAACACCATATATTTT. Translated: CASSWGTGSSGNTIYF.

The J gene is TRBJ2-2, the V gene TRBV5-1; D perhaps matches TRBD2 (5 bases). Germline CDR1 SGHRS, CDR2 YFSETQ. This CDR3 is 12 amino acids long. Trimming shortened V by 2 bases and J by 8 bases, and 7 bases separated the two germline ends. Here the CDR3 reads CASSFGVGELFF. CDR3 in DNA: TGCGCCAGCAGCTTCGGGGTGGGGGAGCTGTTTTTT.

The V gene is TRBV6-5, the J gene TRBJ1-3, with D unresolved. V was shortened by 6 bases and J by 5 bases, with 14 bases between the two germline ends. The length of the CDR3 is 14 residues. Germline CDR1 and CDR2: MNHEY and SVGAGI. For the CDR3, the DNA is TGTGCCAGCAGCCTGACCGGTATTAGAAACACCATATATTTT. Translation gives CASSLTGIRNTIYF.

This rearrangement joins TRBV7-8 to TRBJ1-5; D may be TRBD1 (6 bases). This CDR3 is 18 amino acids long. Trimming took off 4 bases at V and 0 bases at J, with 19 bases between the two ends. Germline values: CDR1 SGHVS, CDR2 FQNEAQ. The CDR3 nucleotides are TGTGCCAGCAGCTCGCGACTTGGACAGAAGTATAGCAATCAGCCCCAGCATTTT. Translating gives CASSSRLGQKYSNQPQHF.

The chain combines TRBV5-1 with TRBJ1-5; D might be TRBD1 (5 bases). Trimming removed 5 bases from V and 8 bases from J, with 20 bases in between. This CDR3 contains 15 residues. Germline V gene data show CDR1 as SGHRS and CDR2 as YFSETQ. This CDR3 is CASRPTGDPREPQHF. CDR3 nucleotide sequence: TGCGCCAGCAGACCCACGGGGGACCCGAGGGAGCCCCAGCATTTT.

This chain joins TRBV15 and TRBJ1-4, with D possibly matching TRBD1 (5 bases). Trimming left V 0 bases short and J 8 bases short, with 25 bases between. The CDR3 is 19 amino acids. The germline gives CDR1 LNHNV, CDR2 YYDKDF (reference sequence). CDR3: CATSRDSLWLTDTLEKLFF. The CDR3, as DNA: TGTGCCACCAGCAGAGATAGTTTGTGGTTGACAGATACCTTAGAAAAACTGTTTTTT.

This chain links TRBV29-1 with TRBJ1-4; unclear D gene. The CDR3 spans 13 residues. V was shortened by 6 bases and J by 4 bases, with 12 bases between the two germline ends. In germline, CDR1 is SQVTM, CDR2 ANQGSEA. CDR3 sequence reads: CSVGRAGNEKLFF. As DNA, the CDR3 is TGCAGCGTCGGTCGGGCCGGTAATGAAAAACTGTTTTTT.

The table lists this clone with a count of one. The genes are TRBV15 and TRBJ1-2; D remains unclear. Germline-derived CDR1 and CDR2 are LNHNV and YYDKDF (reference sequence). Trimming cost V 1 base and J 8 bases, with 17 bases left between them. The CDR3 totals 15 residues. The CDR3 DNA reads as TGTGCCACCAGCAGAGGGTTCTCACCATTAGGGGGCTACACCTTC. The encoded protein is CATSRGFSPLGGYTF.